This entry is about one T cell receptor (beta chain). The sample is drawn from a study of T cell repertoires in cytomegalovirus infection. The V and J ends lost 4 bases and 6 bases, in that order; junction bases with no gene match: 6. The CDR3 runs to 15 residues. Germline V gene sequence: CDR1 SNHLY, CDR2 FYNNEI. One entry per CDR3 protein results from TCRdb running MiXCR on the reads. This table holds around 630,000 distinct CDR3 sequences, 24% found once. The sequence was collected from a human donor in good health (CMV status not recorded). Some clones in this sample may be carry-over from other donors' samples. V gene TRBV2 combines with J gene TRBJ2-1; 10 nucleotides match TRBD2. Sequenced: CD8+ T cells from PBMCs. This CDR3 reads CASSVPSGGFNEQFF. DNA of the CDR3: TGTGCCAGCAGTGTACCTAGCGGGGGATTCAATGAGCAGTTCTTC.